Listed below are T cell receptor beta chains from one sample, sequenced in a study of Ad26.COV2.S vaccination and SARS-CoV-2 variants. TCRdb's table, derived via immunoSEQ multiplex PCR, lists solely in-frame clones and lacks some. Of fewer than 500,000 clones listed, around nine tenths are singletons. The sample consisted of peripheral blood, taken in a trial of Ad26.COV2.S vaccine versus placebo. Source of these receptors: a person aged 18-65 years who received the Ad26.COV2.S COVID-19 vaccine or a placebo. CDR3s include the opening cysteine and the closing phenylalanine or tryptophan. The order of the fields is V gene, CDR3 length, CDR3 protein.

V gene: TRBV25-1; CDR3 length: 14; CDR3 protein: CASSEASAGNTIYF
V gene: TRBV10-1; CDR3 length: 18; CDR3 protein: CASSELEGPGRVYNEQFF
V gene: TRBV4-2; CDR3 length: 13; CDR3 protein: CASSPSQHYEQYF
V gene: TRBV19; CDR3 length: 14; CDR3 protein: CASSSGRSYNEQFF
V gene: TRBV6-5; CDR3 length: 14; CDR3 protein: CASREGAMNTEAFF
V gene: TRBV19; CDR3 length: 13; CDR3 protein: CASSIVTNTEAFF
V gene: TRBV25-1; CDR3 length: 12; CDR3 protein: CASSGNLETQYF
V gene: TRBV27; CDR3 length: 14; CDR3 protein: CASSLLTGDRGYTF
V gene: TRBV5-1; CDR3 length: 13; CDR3 protein: CASSRQATETQYF
V gene: TRBV5-6; CDR3 length: 16; CDR3 protein: CASSPIGGEMNTEAFF
V gene: TRBV5-6; CDR3 length: 14; CDR3 protein: CASSTGTRHYEQYF
V gene: TRBV2; CDR3 length: 14; CDR3 protein: CASRKDGSGNTIYF
V gene: TRBV12-3/TRBV12-4; CDR3 length: 12; CDR3 protein: CASSFFPSEAFF
V gene: TRBV4-3; CDR3 length: 15; CDR3 protein: CASSQVPENTGELFF
V gene: TRBV4-1; CDR3 length: 15; CDR3 protein: CASSQGPGPQETQYF
V gene: TRBV5-1; CDR3 length: 16; CDR3 protein: CASSLGLAGVSGELFF
V gene: TRBV7-9; CDR3 length: 13; CDR3 protein: CASSLLGDTEAFF
V gene: TRBV6-5; CDR3 length: 14; CDR3 protein: CASSPLGSKNIQYF
V gene: TRBV12-5; CDR3 length: 11; CDR3 protein: CASGPTRGAFF
V gene: TRBV7-6; CDR3 length: 16; CDR3 protein: CASSLPQAGGSDTQYF
V gene: TRBV6-2/TRBV6-3; CDR3 length: 16; CDR3 protein: CASSPIGGVGNQPQHF
V gene: TRBV14; CDR3 length: 13; CDR3 protein: CASRQSGNTEAFF
V gene: TRBV5-1; CDR3 length: 15; CDR3 protein: CASSLAANIGNEQFF
V gene: TRBV5-1; CDR3 length: 16; CDR3 protein: CASSLVGTSSTYEQYF
V gene: TRBV11-2; CDR3 length: 13; CDR3 protein: CASRQQGSDTQYF
V gene: TRBV30; CDR3 length: 14; CDR3 protein: CAWSPGVVYNEQFF
V gene: TRBV18; CDR3 length: 14; CDR3 protein: CASDQGGTGYEQYF
V gene: TRBV5-4; CDR3 length: 15; CDR3 protein: CASSQGLAGAGELFF
V gene: TRBV7-8; CDR3 length: 19; CDR3 protein: CASSLLSRESPSGANVLTF
V gene: TRBV7-9; CDR3 length: 14; CDR3 protein: CASSRDGTVYGYTF
V gene: TRBV7-2; CDR3 length: 16; CDR3 protein: CASSRVGTGFTGELFF
V gene: TRBV6-5; CDR3 length: 14; CDR3 protein: CASRETGYDYGYTF
V gene: TRBV9; CDR3 length: 14; CDR3 protein: CASSLTVGAYEQYF